Below, one TCR beta chain is given with its context. Its antigen is not identified. The V gene's germline CDR1 is MNHGY and CDR2 SAAAGT. The V gene lost 2 bases and the J gene lost 8 bases, with 12 bases spanning the gap. The CDR3 is 13 residues long. The protocol was immunoSEQ multiplex PCR, while the TCRdb copy is restricted to in-frame clones and leaves out a portion. The repertoire consists of more than 85,000 clones, with roughly nine tenths occurring once and the leading ten covering approximately 8.3%. The data stem from a study of T cell responses to AZD1222 COVID-19 vaccine. Study-level information: Analyses pooled second doses at about 4 or about 12 weeks.

General study points: Increases in Spike-specific TCR breadth and depth were seen after two AZD1222 doses.

The TCR was taken from an adult in good health. This specimen consisted of peripheral blood, obtained on day 0 of AZD1222 vaccination. The chain has TRBV6-8 and TRBJ1-2, with TRBD1 as a possible D gene (5 bases). CDR3 DNA: TGTGCCAGCAGTTACGCCCAGGGCAGCGGCTACACCTTC. It translates to CASSYAQGSGYTF.